Reported below is one T cell receptor beta chain. No antigen is known for it. CDR3 length: 12 residues. The germline CDR1 and CDR2 sequences are SGHAT and FQNNGV. Trimming pared 0 bases from V and 9 bases from J, leaving 3 bases between. This sample is drawn from a study of CD8 T cells in Susac syndrome. Study-wide results and caveats: The number of Susac-specific public clones found was sixteen in total CD8+ repertoires and about five in CD8+ TEMRA repertoires.

cDNA came from around 0.5 to 1 ug RNA primed by random hexamers. MiXCR, run by TCRdb on the immunoSEQ multiplex PCR reads, gives a single entry per CDR3 protein. The table includes approximately 190,000 distinct CDR3 sequences, 95% detected once. The chain has TRBV11-2 and TRBJ1-6; D call uncertain. The specimen was CD8+ T cells from PBMCs. This TCR was sampled from a human donor with Susac syndrome. The CDR3 protein is CASSLEGSPLHF. The CDR3 DNA reads as TGTGCCAGCAGCTTAGAGGGTTCACCCCTCCACTTT. Variable domain in full (rest from reference TRBV11-2 and TRBJ1-6): EAGVAQSPRYKIIEKRQSVAFWCNPISGHATLYWYQQILGQGPKLLIQFQNNGVVDDSQLPKDRFSAERLKGVDSTLKIQPAKLEDSAVYLCASSLEGSPLHFGNGTRLTVT.